These T cell receptor beta chains were read from a single sample in a study of Graves' ophthalmopathy and Graves' hyperthyroidism. TCRdb processed the multiplex PCR reads anew with MiXCR; each CDR3 protein has one entry. The sample contains 500,000 to 800,000 distinct CDR3 sequences, just over 40% of which appear only once. Sequencing was done on a sample of peripheral blood. The origin of the receptors is an adult man with Graves' ophthalmopathy. Both conserved end residues are part of each CDR3.

cdr3_length,v_call,cdr3_aa
14,TRBV4-2,CASRGRVTTGELFF
14,TRBV7-9,CASSFSGPGYEQYF
15,TRBV6-6,CASSYWKNSGNTIYF
13,TRBV6-6,CASSTLTIGELFF
15,TRBV29-1,CSVDLRDRATDTQYF
11,TRBV7-9,CASSRPGDGAF
12,TRBV29-1,CSVQSGGYGYTF
15,TRBV19,CASRPEGAANEKLFF
14,TRBV2,CASSAPLARAEAFF
13,TRBV7-9,CASSSPMGETQYF
16,TRBV2,CASRTWTGDGNSPLHF
12,TRBV24-1,CATSDVNTEAFF